This TCR beta chain was recorded in a study of CD8 T cells in Susac syndrome. Trimming at V came to 5 bases and at J to 9 bases, leaving 17 bases not matched to a gene. Germline V lookup: CDR1 SQVTM, CDR2 ANQGSEA. This CDR3 contains 16 residues. Random hexamers served to reverse transcribe roughly 0.5 to 1 ug RNA. TCRdb reprocessed the immunoSEQ multiplex PCR reads via MiXCR and lists one record per CDR3 protein. This sample has 190,000 or so distinct CDR3 sequences, with 90% to 95% found just once. The chain is built from TRBV29-1 and TRBJ2-1; 9 bases align to TRBD1. The sample consisted of CD4+ T cells from PBMCs. The TCR originated in a human donor with multiple sclerosis. The CDR3 here is CSVLPPGTGSLGEQFF. CDR3 sequence (DNA): TGCAGCGTTCTGCCCCCCGGGACAGGGTCTTTGGGTGAGCAGTTCTTC.